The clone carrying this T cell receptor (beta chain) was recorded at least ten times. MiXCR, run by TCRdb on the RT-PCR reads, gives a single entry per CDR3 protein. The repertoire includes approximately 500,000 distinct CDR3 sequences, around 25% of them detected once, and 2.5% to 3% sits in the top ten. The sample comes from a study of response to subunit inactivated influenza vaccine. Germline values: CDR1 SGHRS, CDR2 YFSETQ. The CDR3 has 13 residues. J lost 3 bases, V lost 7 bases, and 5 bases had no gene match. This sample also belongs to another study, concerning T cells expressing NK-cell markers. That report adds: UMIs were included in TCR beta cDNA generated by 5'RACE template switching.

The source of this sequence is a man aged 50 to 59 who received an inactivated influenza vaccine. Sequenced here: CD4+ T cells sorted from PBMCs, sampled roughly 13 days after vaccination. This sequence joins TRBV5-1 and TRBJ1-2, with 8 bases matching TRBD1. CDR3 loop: CASGPGGYYGYTF. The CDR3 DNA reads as TGCGCCAGCGGGCCAGGGGGCTACTATGGCTACACCTTC.